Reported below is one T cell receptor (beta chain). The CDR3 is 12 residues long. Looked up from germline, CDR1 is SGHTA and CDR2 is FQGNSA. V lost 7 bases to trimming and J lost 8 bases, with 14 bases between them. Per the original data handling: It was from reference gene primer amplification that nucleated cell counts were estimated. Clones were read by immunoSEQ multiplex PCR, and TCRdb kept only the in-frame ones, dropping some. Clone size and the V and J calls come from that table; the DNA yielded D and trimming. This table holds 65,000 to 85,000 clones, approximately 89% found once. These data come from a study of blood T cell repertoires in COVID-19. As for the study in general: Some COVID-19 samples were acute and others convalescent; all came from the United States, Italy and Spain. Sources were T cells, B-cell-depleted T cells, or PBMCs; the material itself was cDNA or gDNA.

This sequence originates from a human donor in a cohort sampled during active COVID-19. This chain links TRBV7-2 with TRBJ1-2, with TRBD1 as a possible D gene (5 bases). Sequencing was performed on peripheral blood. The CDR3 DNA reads TGTGCCAGCACCACTGCGGGGGTGGGCTACACCTTC. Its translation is CASTTAGVGYTF.